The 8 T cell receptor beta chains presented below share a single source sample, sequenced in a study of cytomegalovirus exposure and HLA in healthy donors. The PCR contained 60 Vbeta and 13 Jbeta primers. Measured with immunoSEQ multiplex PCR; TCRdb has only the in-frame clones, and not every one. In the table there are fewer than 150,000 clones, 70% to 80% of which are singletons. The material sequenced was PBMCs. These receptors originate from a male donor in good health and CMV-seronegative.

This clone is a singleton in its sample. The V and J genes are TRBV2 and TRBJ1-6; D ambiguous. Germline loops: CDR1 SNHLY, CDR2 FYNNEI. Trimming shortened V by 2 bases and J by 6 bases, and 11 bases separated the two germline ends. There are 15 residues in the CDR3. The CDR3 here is CASSEMAQVNSPLHF. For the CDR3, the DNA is TGTGCCAGCAGTGAAATGGCGCAGGTTAATTCACCCCTCCACTTT.

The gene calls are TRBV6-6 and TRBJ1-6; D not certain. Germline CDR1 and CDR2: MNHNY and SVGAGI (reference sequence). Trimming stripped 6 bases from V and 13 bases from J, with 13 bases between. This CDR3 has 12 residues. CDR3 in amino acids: CASRDPESPLHF. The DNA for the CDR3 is TGTGCCAGCAGGGATCCGGAGTCGCCCCTCCACTTT.

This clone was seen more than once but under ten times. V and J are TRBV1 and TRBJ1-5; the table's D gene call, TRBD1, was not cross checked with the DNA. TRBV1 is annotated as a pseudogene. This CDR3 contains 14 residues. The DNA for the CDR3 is TGCACCAGCAGCCAAGACAGGGTCAATCAGCCCCAGCATTTT. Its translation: CTSSQDRVNQPQHF.

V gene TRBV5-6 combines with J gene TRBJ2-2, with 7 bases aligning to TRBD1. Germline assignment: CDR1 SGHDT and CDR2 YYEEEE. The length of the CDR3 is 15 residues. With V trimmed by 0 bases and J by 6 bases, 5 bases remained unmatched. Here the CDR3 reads CASSLANRGAGELFF. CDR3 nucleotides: TGTGCCAGCAGCTTGGCGAACAGGGGTGCCGGGGAGCTGTTTTTT. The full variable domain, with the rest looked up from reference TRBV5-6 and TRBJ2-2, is DAGVTQSPTHLIKTRGQQVTLRCSPKSGHDTVSWYQQALGQGPQFIFQYYEEEERQRGNFPDRFSGHQFPNYSSELNVNALLLGDSALYLCASSLANRGAGELFFGEGSRLTVL.

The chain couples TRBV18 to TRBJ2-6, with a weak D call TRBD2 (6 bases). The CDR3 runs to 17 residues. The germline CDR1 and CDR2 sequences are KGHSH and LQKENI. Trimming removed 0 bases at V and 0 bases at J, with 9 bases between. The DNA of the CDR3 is TGTGCCAGCTCACCACCTAGCGGTAGCTCTGGGGCCAACGTCCTGACTTTC. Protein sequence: CASSPPSGSSGANVLTF.

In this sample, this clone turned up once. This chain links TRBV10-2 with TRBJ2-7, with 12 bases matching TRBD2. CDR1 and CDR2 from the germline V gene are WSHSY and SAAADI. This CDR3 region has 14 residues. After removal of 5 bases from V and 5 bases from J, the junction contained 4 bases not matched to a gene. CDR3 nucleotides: TGCGCCAGCAGTCGCCTAGCGGGGGGGAACGAGCAGTACTTC. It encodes CASSRLAGGNEQYF.

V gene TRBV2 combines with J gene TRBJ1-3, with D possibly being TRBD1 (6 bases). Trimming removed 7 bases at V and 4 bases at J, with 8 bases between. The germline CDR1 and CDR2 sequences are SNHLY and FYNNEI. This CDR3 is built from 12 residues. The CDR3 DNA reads TGTGCCAGCACGGGGGGCGGAAACACCATATATTTT. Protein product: CASTGGGNTIYF.

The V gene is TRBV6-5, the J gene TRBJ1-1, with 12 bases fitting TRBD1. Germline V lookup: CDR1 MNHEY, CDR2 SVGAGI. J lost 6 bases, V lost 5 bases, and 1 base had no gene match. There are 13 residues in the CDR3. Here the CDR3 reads CASSGTGGSEAFF. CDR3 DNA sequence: TGTGCCAGCAGTGGGACAGGGGGCTCTGAAGCTTTCTTT.